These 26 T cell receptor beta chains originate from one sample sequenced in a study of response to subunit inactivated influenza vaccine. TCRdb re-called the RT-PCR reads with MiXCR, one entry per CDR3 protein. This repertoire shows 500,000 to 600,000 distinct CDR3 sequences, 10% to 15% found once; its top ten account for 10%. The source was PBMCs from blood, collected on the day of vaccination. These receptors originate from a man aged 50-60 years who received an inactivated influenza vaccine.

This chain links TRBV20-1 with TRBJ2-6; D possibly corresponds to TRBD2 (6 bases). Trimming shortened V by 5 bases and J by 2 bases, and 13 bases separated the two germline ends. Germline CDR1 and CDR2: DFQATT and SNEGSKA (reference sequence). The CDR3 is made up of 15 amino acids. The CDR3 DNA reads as TGCAGTGCTTGGGCCGGGGGAGCTGGGGCCAACGTCCTGACTTTC. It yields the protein CSAWAGGAGANVLTF.

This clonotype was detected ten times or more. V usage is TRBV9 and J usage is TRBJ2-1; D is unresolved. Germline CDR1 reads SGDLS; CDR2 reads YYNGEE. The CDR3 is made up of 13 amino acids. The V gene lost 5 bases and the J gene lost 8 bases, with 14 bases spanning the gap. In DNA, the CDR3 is TGTGCCAGCAGTAATTTGCTGGGCCATGAGCAGTTCTTC. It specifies CASSNLLGHEQFF.

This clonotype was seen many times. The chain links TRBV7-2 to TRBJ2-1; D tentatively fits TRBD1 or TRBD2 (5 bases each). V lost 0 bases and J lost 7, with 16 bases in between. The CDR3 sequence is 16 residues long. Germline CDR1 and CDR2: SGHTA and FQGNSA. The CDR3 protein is CASSLAGAGTINEQFF. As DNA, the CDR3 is TGTGCCAGCAGCTTAGCTGGGGCAGGGACGATAAATGAGCAGTTCTTC.

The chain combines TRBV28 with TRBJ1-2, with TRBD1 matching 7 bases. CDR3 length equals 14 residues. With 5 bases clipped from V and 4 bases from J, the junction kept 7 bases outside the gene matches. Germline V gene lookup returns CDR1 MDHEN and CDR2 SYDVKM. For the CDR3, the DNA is TGTGCCAGCAGTATACCGGGACAGATCTATGGCTACACCTTC. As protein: CASSIPGQIYGYTF.

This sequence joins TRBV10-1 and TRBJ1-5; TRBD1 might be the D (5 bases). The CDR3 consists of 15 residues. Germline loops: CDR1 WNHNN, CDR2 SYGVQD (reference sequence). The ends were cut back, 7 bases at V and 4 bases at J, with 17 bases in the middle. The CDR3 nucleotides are TGCGCCAGCATCTCAGGGAGTCTTATTAATCAGCCCCAGCATTTT. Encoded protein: CASISGSLINQPQHF.

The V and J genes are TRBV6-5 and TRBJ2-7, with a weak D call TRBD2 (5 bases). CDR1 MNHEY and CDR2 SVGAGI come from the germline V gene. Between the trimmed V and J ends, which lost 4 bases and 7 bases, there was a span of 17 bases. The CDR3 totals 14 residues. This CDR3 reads CASSLGGPWAEQYF. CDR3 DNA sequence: TGTGCCAGCAGTTTGGGCGGGCCTTGGGCTGAGCAGTACTTC.

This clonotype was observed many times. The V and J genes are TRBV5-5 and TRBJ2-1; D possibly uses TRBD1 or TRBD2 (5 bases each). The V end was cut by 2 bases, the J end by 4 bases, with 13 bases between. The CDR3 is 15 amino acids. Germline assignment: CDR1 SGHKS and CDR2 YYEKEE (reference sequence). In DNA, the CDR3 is TGTGCCAGCAGCTTAGGGCAGGGCGGGTACAATGAGCAGTTCTTC. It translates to CASSLGQGGYNEQFF.

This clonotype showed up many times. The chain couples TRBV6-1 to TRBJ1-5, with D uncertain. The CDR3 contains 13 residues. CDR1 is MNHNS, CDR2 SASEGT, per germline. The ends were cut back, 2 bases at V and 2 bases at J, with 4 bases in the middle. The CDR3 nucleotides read TGTGCCAGCAGTGAATCCGGCAATCAGCCCCAGCATTTT. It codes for CASSESGNQPQHF.

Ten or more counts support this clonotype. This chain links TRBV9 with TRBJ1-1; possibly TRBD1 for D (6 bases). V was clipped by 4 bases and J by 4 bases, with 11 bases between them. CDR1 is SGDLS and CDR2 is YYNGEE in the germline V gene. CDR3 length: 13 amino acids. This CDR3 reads CASSPKGGTEAFF. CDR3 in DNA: TGTGCCAGCAGCCCAAAGGGGGGCACTGAAGCTTTCTTT.

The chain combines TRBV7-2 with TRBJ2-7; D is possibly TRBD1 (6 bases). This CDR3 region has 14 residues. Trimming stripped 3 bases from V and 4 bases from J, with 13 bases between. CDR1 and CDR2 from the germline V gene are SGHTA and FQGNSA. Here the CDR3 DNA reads TGTGCCAGCAGCTTTATGGGGGCTTCGTACGAGCAGTACTTC. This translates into CASSFMGASYEQYF.

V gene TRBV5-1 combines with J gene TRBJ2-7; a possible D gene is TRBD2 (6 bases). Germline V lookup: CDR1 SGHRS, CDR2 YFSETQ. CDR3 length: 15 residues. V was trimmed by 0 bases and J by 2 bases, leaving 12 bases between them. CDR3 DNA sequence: TGCGCCAGCAGCTTGGCAAGCGGGCGGACCTACGAGCAGTACTTC. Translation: CASSLASGRTYEQYF.

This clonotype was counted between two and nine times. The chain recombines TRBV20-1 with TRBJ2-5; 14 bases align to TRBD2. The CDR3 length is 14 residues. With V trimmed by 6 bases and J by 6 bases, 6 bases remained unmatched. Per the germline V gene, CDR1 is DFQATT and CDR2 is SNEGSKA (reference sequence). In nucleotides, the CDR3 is TGCAGTGCGACTAGCGGGGGGGTCATTCAGACCCAGTACTTC. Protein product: CSATSGGVIQTQYF.

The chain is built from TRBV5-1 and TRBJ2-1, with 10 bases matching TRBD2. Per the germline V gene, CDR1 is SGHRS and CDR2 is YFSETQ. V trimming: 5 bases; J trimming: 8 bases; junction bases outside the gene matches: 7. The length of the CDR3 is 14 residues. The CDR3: CASRRLAGSHEQFF. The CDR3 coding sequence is TGCGCCAGCAGGCGACTAGCGGGCTCGCATGAGCAGTTCTTC.

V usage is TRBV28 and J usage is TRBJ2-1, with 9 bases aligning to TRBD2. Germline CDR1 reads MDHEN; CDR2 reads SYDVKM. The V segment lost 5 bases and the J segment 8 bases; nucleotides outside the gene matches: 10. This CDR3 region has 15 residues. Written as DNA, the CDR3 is TGTGCCAGCAGTCCGCTGCGGGGGGGCTTGGATGAGCAGTTCTTC. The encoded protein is CASSPLRGGLDEQFF.

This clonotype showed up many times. CDR3 region: CASSLIANEQFF. The CDR3 DNA reads as TGTGCCAGCAGCTTAATAGCTAATGAGCAGTTCTTC. The chain carries TRBV7-2 and TRBJ2-1; D remains unclear. The CDR3 extends over 12 amino acids. Germline lookup yields CDR1 SGHTA and CDR2 FQGNSA. The V end lost 2 bases, the J end lost 7 bases, and 6 bases lay between the germline ends.

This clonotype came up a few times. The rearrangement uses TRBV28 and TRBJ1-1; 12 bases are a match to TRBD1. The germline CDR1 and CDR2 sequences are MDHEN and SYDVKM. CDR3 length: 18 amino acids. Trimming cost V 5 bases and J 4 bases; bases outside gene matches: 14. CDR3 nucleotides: TGTGCCAGCAGTCAAGACCGGGACAGGGGGCGCGGAGGCACTGAAGCTTTCTTT. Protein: CASSQDRDRGRGGTEAFF.

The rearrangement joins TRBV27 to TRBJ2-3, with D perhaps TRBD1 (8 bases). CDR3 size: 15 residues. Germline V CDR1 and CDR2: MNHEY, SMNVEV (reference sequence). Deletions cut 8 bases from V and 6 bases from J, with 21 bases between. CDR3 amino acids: CASRRTGNSGDTQYF. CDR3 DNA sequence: TGTGCCAGCCGCCGGACAGGGAATAGCGGGGATACGCAGTATTTT.

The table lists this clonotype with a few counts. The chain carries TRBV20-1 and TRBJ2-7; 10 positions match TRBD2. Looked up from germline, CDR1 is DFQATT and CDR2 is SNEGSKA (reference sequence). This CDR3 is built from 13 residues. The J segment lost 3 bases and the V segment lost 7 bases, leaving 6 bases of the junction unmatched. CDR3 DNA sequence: TGCAGTGGTAGCGGGAGGTCATTCTACGAGCAGTACTTC. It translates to CSGSGRSFYEQYF.

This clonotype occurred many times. In DNA, the CDR3 is TGTGCCAGCAGTTTTTCGGCAGGGGCCGAGCAGTACTTC. Residues: CASSFSAGAEQYF. The V and J genes are TRBV12-3 or TRBV12-4 and TRBJ2-7; D is perhaps TRBD1 (6 bases). The CDR3 is made up of 13 amino acids. V was clipped by 3 bases and J by 6 bases, with 12 bases between them.

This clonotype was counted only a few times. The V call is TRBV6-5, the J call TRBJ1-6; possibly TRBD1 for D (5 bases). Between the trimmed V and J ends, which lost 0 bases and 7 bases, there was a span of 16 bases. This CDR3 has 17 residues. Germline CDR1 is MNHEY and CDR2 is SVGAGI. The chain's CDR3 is CASSYSIQAHWNSPLHF. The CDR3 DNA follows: TGTGCCAGCAGTTACTCGATACAGGCACATTGGAATTCACCCCTCCACTTT.

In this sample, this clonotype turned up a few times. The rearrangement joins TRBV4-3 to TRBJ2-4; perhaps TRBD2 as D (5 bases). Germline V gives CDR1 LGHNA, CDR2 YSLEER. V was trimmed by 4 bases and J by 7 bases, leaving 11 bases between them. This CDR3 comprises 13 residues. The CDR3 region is CASSPEGLNIQYF. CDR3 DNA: TGCGCCAGCAGCCCCGAGGGTCTCAACATTCAGTACTTC.

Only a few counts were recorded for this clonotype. The CDR3 is CASSRGGYQETQYF. The CDR3 DNA sequence: TGTGCCAGCAGCCGTGGGGGGTACCAAGAGACCCAGTACTTC. The chain couples TRBV28 to TRBJ2-5; perhaps TRBD2 as D (6 bases). This CDR3 is built from 14 residues. Germline CDR1 and CDR2: MDHEN and SYDVKM. The V gene lost 6 bases and the J gene lost 0 bases, with 11 bases spanning the gap.

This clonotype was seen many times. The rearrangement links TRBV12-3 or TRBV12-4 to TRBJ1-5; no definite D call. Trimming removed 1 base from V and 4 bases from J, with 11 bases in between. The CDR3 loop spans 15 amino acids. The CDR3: CASSLVGRANQPQHF. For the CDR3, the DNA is TGTGCCAGCAGTTTAGTTGGCCGTGCGAATCAGCCCCAGCATTTT.

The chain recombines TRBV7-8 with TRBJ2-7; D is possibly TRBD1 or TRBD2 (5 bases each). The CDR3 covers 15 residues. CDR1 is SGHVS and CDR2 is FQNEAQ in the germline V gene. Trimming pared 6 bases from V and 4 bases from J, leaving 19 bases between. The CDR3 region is CASRGDRHNPYEQYF. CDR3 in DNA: TGTGCCAGCAGGGGGGACCGCCACAACCCATACGAGCAGTACTTC.

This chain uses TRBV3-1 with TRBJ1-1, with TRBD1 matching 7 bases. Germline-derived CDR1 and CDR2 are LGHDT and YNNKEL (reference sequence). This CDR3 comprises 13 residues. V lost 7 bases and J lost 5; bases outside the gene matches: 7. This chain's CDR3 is CASNRQGVTEAFF. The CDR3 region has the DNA TGTGCCAGCAACCGGCAGGGGGTTACTGAAGCTTTCTTT.

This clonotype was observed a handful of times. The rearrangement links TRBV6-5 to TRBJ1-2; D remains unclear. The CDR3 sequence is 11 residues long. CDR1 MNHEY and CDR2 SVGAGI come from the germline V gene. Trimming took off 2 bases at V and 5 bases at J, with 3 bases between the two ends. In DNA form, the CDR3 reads TGTGCCAGCAGTTACGAGTATGGCTACACCTTC. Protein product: CASSYEYGYTF.